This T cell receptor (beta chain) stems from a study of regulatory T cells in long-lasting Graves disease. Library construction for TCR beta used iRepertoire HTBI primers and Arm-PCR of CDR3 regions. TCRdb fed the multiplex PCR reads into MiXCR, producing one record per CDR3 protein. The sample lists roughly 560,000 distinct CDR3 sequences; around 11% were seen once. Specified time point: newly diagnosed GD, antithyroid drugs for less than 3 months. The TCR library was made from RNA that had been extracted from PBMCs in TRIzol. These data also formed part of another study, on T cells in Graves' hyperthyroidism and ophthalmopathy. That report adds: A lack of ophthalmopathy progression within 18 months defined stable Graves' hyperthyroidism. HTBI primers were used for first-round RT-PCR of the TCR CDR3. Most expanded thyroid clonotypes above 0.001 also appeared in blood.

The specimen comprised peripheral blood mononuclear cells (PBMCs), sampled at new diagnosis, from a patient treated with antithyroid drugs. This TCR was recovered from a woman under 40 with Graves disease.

The CDR3 region is CASSLISGLAGAEQETQYF. The CDR3, as DNA: TGTGCCAGCAGCTTAATTTCTGGTTTAGCGGGAGCAGAACAAGAGACCCAGTACTTC. The genes are TRBV7-9 and TRBJ2-5; 9 nucleotides align to TRBD2. The V gene's germline CDR1 is SEHNR and CDR2 FQNEAQ (reference sequence). J gave up 2 bases and V 2 bases, and 15 bases lay outside the gene matches. This CDR3 spans 19 amino acids.